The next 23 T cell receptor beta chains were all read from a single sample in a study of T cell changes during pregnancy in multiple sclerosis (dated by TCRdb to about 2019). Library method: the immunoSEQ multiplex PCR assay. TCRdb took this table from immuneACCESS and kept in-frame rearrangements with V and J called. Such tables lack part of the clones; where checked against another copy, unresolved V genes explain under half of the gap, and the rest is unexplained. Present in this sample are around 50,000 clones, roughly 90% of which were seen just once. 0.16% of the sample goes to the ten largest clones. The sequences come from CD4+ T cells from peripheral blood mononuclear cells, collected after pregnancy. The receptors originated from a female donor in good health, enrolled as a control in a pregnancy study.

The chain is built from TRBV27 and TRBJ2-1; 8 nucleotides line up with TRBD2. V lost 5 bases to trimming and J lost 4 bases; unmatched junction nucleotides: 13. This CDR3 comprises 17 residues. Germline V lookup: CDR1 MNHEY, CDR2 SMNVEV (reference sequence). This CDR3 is CASSPPPGGGRYNEQFF. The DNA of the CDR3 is TGTGCCAGCAGTCCACCCCCCGGGGGGGGTAGGTACAATGAGCAGTTCTTC.

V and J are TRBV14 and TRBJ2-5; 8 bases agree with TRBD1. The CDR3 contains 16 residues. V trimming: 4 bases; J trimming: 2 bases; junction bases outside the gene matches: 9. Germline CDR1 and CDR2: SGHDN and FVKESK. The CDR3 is CASSPLGTGTQETQYF. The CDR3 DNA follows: TGTGCCAGCAGCCCACTCGGGACAGGCACGCAAGAGACCCAGTACTTC.

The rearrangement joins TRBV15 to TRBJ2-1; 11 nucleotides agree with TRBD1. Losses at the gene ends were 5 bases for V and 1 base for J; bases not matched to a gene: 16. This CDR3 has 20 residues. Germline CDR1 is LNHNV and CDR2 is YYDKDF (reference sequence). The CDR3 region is CATSLRPGQGGRRSYNEQFF. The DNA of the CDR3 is TGTGCCACCAGCCTACGACCGGGACAGGGGGGCCGGAGGTCCTACAATGAGCAGTTCTTC.

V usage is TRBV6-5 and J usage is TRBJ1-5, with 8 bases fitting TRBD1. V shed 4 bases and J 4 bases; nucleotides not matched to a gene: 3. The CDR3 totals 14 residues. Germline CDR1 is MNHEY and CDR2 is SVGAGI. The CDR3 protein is CASSSRTGNQPQHF. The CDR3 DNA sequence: TGTGCCAGCAGTTCCCGGACAGGGAATCAGCCCCAGCATTTT.

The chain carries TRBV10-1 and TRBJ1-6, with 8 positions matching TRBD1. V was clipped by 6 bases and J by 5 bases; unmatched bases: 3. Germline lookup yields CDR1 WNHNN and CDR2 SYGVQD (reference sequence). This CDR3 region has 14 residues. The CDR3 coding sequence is TGCGCCAGCAGAGGGACAGGAGATAATTCACCCCTCCACTTT. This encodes CASRGTGDNSPLHF.

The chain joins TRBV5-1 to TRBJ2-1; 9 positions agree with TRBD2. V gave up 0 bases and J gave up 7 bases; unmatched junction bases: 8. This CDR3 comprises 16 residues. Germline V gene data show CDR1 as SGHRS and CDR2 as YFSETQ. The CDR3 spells CASSLAGGLALNEQFF. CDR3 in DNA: TGCGCCAGCAGCTTGGCCGGGGGACTAGCTTTGAATGAGCAGTTCTTC.

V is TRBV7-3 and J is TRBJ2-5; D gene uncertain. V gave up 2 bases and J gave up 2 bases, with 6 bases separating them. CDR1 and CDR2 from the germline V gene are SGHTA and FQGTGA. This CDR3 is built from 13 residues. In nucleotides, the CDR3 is TGTGCCAGCAGCTTAGCGGTACAAGAGACCCAGTACTTC. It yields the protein CASSLAVQETQYF.

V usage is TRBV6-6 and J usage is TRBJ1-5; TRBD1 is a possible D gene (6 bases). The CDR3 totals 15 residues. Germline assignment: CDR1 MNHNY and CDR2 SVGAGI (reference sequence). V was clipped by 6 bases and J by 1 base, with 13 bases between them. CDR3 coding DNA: TGTGCCAGCAGGGGGACAAATTGGAGCAATCAGCCCCAGCATTTT. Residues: CASRGTNWSNQPQHF.

The CDR3 sequence is CASSQDLSPGYAYEQYF. CDR3 coding DNA: TGTGCCAGCAGCCAAGATTTGTCCCCAGGGTATGCCTACGAGCAGTACTTC. The rearrangement uses TRBV14 and TRBJ2-7; tentatively, D is TRBD1 (5 bases). Per germline, CDR1 SGHDN and CDR2 FVKESK. V dropped 0 bases and J dropped 2 bases, with 17 bases sitting between them. The CDR3 contains 17 residues.

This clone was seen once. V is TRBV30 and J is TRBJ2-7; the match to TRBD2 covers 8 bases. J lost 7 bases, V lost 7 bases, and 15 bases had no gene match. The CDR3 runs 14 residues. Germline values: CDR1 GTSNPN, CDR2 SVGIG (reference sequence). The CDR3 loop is CAFTRAGATREQYF. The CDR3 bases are TGTGCCTTCACTCGAGCGGGGGCGACTCGGGAGCAGTACTTC.

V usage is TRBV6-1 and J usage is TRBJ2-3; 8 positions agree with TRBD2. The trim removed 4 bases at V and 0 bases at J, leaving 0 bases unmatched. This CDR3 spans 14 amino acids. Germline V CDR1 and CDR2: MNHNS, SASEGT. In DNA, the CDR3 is TGTGCCAGCAGTGCGGGGGGGAGCACAGATACGCAGTATTTT. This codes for CASSAGGSTDTQYF.

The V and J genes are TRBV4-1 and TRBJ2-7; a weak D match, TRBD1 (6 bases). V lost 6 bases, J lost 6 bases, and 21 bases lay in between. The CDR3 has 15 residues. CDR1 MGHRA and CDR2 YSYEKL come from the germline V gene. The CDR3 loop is CASREDRFAGGEQYF. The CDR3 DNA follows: TGCGCCAGCAGGGAAGACAGGTTTGCTGGTGGCGAGCAGTACTTC.

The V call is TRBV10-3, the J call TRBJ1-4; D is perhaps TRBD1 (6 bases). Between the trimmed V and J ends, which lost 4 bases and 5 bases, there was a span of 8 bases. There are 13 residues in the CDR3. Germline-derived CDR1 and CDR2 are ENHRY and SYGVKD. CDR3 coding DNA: TGTGCCATCAGTGGGACAGACAATGAAAAACTGTTTTTT. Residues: CAISGTDNEKLFF.

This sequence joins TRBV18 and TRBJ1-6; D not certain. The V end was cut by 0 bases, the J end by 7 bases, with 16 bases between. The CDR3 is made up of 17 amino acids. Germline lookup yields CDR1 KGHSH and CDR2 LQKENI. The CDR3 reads CASSPPLISGENSPLHF. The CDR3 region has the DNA TGTGCCAGCTCACCACCCTTAATTTCGGGTGAAAATTCACCCCTCCACTTT.

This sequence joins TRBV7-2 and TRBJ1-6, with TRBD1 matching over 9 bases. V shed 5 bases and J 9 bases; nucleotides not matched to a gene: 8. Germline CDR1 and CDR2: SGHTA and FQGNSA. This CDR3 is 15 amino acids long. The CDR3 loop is CASSPGDRASSPLHF. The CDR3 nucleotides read TGTGCCAGCAGCCCAGGGGACAGGGCCAGTTCACCCCTCCACTTT.

In DNA form, the CDR3 reads TGTGCCAGCTCACCACCCCGGGACAGGTTTAGCACAGATACGCAGTATTTT. Amino acids: CASSPPRDRFSTDTQYF. The chain has TRBV18 and TRBJ2-3; 8 positions agree with TRBD1. The CDR3 extends over 17 amino acids. From germline, CDR1 is KGHSH and CDR2 LQKENI. Trimming took 0 bases from V and 0 from J; bases not matched to a gene: 5.

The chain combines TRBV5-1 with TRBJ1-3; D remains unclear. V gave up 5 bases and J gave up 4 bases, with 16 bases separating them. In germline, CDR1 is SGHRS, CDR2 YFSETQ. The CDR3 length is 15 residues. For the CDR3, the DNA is TGCGCCAGCAGTTCATCGACATCACAAGGAAACACCATATATTTT. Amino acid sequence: CASSSSTSQGNTIYF. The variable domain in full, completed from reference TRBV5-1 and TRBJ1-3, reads KAGVTQTPRYLIKTRGQQVTLSCSPISGHRSVSWYQQTPGQGLQFLFEYFSETQRNKGNFPGRFSGRQFSNSRSEMNVSTLELGDSALYLCASSSSTSQGNTIYFGEGSWLTVV.

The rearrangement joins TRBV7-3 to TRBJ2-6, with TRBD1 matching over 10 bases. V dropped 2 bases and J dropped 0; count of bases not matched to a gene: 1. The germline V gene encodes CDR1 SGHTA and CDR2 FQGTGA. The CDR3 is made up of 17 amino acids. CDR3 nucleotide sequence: TGTGCCAGCAGCTTACGACAGGGGGCCTCTGGGGCCAACGTCCTGACTTTC. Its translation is CASSLRQGASGANVLTF.

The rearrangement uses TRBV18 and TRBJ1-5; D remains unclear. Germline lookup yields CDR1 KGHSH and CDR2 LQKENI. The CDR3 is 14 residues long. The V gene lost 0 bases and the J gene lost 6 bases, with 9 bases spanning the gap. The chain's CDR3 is CASSPPGAGQPQHF. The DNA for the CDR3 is TGTGCCAGCTCACCACCGGGCGCTGGTCAGCCCCAGCATTTT.

The CDR3 reads CASSQNPVSLAGESYEQYF. Here the CDR3 DNA reads TGCGCCAGCAGCCAGAACCCCGTTAGTCTAGCGGGGGAGAGCTACGAGCAGTACTTC. The chain joins TRBV4-3 to TRBJ2-7, with 10 nucleotides matching TRBD2. This CDR3 is built from 19 residues. Trimming at V came to 3 bases and at J to 3 bases, leaving 17 bases not matched to a gene. Germline CDR1 LGHNA, CDR2 YSLEER.

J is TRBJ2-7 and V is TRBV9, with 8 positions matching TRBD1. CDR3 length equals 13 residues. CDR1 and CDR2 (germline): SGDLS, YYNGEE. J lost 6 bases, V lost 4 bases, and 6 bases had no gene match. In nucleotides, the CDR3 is TGTGCCAGCAGCCCCCAAACAGGGGGCGAGCAGTACTTC. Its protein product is CASSPQTGGEQYF.

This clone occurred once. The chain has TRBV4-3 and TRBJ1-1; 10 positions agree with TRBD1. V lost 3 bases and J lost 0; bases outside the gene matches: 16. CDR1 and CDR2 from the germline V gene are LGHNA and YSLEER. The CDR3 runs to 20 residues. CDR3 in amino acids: CASSQIGPGQGSPMNTEAFF. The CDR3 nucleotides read TGCGCCAGCAGCCAGATCGGACCGGGACAGGGGTCCCCCATGAACACTGAAGCTTTCTTT.

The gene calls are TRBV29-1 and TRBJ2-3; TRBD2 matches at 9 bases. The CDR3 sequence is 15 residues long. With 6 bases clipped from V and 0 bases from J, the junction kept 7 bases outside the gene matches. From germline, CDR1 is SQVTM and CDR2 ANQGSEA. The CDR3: CSVTLAGKSTDTQYF. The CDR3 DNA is TGCAGCGTCACCCTAGCGGGGAAAAGCACAGATACGCAGTATTTT.